A single sample is the source of the 18 T cell receptor beta chains below, sequenced in a study of cytomegalovirus exposure and HLA in healthy donors. The data were produced by immunoSEQ multiplex PCR, yet TCRdb's version contains in-frame clones alone and is incomplete. The sample consists of a few hundred thousand clones, nearly 90% of them appearing once. The material sequenced was PBMCs. The source of these receptors is a woman between 18 and 30 years old in good health and CMV-seronegative.

This clone was recorded only once. V and J are TRBV27 and TRBJ1-5, with a possible D match to TRBD1 (5 bases). The CDR3 runs 15 residues. The V gene's germline CDR1 is MNHEY and CDR2 SMNVEV (reference sequence). V lost 2 bases and J 2 bases, leaving 10 bases between the germline ends. CDR3 in amino acids: CASSLEWGGNQPQHF. The DNA of the CDR3 is TGTGCCAGCAGTTTAGAGTGGGGGGGCAATCAGCCCCAGCATTTT.

The chain carries TRBV4-1 and TRBJ1-5; 9 nucleotides align to TRBD1. Germline V gene data show CDR1 as MGHRA and CDR2 as YSYEKL. After removal of 4 bases from V and 5 bases from J, the junction contained 3 bases not matched to a gene. CDR3 size: 14 residues. CDR3 in amino acids: CASSLDRGDQPQHF. CDR3 in DNA: TGCGCCAGCAGCCTAGACAGGGGGGATCAGCCCCAGCATTTT.

V usage is TRBV27 and J usage is TRBJ2-5; TRBD2 aligns across 8 bases. There are 15 residues in the CDR3. Trimming removed 3 bases from V and 1 base from J; junction bases left unmatched: 4. CDR1 is MNHEY and CDR2 is SMNVEV in the germline V gene (reference sequence). This CDR3 is CASSFSGGTQETQYF. CDR3 DNA sequence: TGTGCCAGCAGTTTTTCGGGGGGGACCCAAGAGACCCAGTACTTC.

The J gene is TRBJ2-2, the V gene TRBV7-9; the match to TRBD1 covers 9 bases. V was clipped by 4 bases and J by 6 bases; unmatched bases: 9. Germline V gives CDR1 SEHNR, CDR2 FQNEAQ (reference sequence). This CDR3 is 16 amino acids long. The CDR3 loop reads CASSSGTGFSAGELFF. CDR3 nucleotides: TGTGCCAGCAGCTCCGGGACAGGGTTTTCGGCCGGGGAGCTGTTTTTT.

As concerns this clone: The junction differs from germline at one of its ends, possibly a read error. This chain joins TRBV7-7 and TRBJ2-5, with D perhaps matching TRBD2 (7 bases). CDR1 SSHAT and CDR2 FNYEAQ come from the germline V gene (reference sequence). The CDR3 length is 13 residues. CDR3 in DNA: TGTGCTAGCAGCCCAGGGAGGGGGGAGACCCAGTACTTC. It translates to CASSPGRGETQYF.

The V gene is TRBV6-6, the J gene TRBJ2-7; D unclear. Germline CDR1 MNHNY, CDR2 SVGAGI (reference sequence). Trimming cost V 8 bases and J 4 bases, with 15 bases left between them. The CDR3 has 13 residues. The CDR3 bases are TGTGCCAGCGGGCCAAATAGGATTTACGAGCAGTACTTC. It is translated as CASGPNRIYEQYF.

The V call is TRBV4-3, the J call TRBJ1-4; tentatively, D is TRBD1 (5 bases). CDR1 is LGHNA and CDR2 is YSLEER in the germline V gene. The CDR3 length is 14 residues. The V and J ends lost 1 base and 3 bases respectively, with 6 bases between them. The CDR3 DNA is TGCGCCAGCAGCCAAGGGGACTCTAATGAAAAACTGTTTTTT. Protein product: CASSQGDSNEKLFF.

The chain carries TRBV5-6 and TRBJ2-3, with 8 nucleotides matching TRBD2. The CDR3 consists of 17 residues. Germline V CDR1 and CDR2: SGHDT, YYEEEE. V was pared by 0 bases and J by 2 bases, with 8 bases of the junction left unmatched. CDR3: CASSLAGSGALTDTQYF. CDR3 nucleotides: TGTGCCAGCAGCTTGGCCGGTAGCGGGGCCCTCACAGATACGCAGTATTTT.

CDR3 region: CASSWAQGDTGELFF. The DNA for the CDR3 is TGTGCCAGCAGTTGGGCCCAGGGGGACACCGGGGAGCTGTTTTTT. This chain connects TRBV27 to TRBJ2-2; 7 nucleotides align to TRBD1. Germline CDR1 reads MNHEY; CDR2 reads SMNVEV (reference sequence). The junction had 5 bases not matched to a gene; V was cut back by 4 bases and J by 3 bases. This CDR3 is built from 15 residues.

Worth noting for this clone: Other DNA sequences in this sample translate to the same CDR3. The chain joins TRBV5-1 to TRBJ2-1, with TRBD1 matching over 7 bases. V shed 4 bases and J 4 bases; nucleotides not matched to a gene: 5. Germline V gene data show CDR1 as SGHRS and CDR2 as YFSETQ. This CDR3 comprises 14 residues. The DNA for the CDR3 is TGCGCCAGCAGCACAGGACAGGTATACAATGAGCAGTTCTTC. It is translated as CASSTGQVYNEQFF.

In its sample, this clone was seen a few times. The J gene is TRBJ1-6, the V gene TRBV2, with unresolved D. V was pared by 4 bases and J by 7 bases, with 14 bases between. Germline-derived CDR1 and CDR2 are SNHLY and FYNNEI. The CDR3 extends over 15 amino acids. The CDR3, as DNA: TGTGCCAGCAGTGCCGAGGGAATGAGGAATTCACCCCTCCACTTT. Protein: CASSAEGMRNSPLHF. The variable domain in full, with the rest retrieved from reference TRBV2 and TRBJ1-6, is EPEVTQTPSHQVTQMGQEVILRCVPISNHLYFYWYRQILGQKVEFLVSFYNNEISEKSEIFDDQFSVERPDGSNFTLKIRSTKLEDSAMYFCASSAEGMRNSPLHFGNGTRLTVT.

This clone has more than one count but fewer than ten. The chain combines TRBV27 with TRBJ1-6; D remains ambiguous. Germline-derived CDR1 and CDR2 are MNHEY and SMNVEV (reference sequence). The V and J ends lost 2 bases and 9 bases respectively, with 8 bases between them. The CDR3 has 13 amino acids. CDR3 sequence (DNA): TGTGCCAGCAGTTTAGGTACGGGTTCACCCCTCCACTTT. It is translated as CASSLGTGSPLHF.

This clone was seen only a few times. The chain links TRBV7-9 to TRBJ1-2; perhaps TRBD1 as D (5 bases). Germline CDR1 reads SEHNR; CDR2 reads FQNEAQ (reference sequence). The CDR3 covers 14 residues. Trimming removed 5 bases from V and 7 bases from J, with 17 bases in between. CDR3 nucleotide sequence: TGTGCCAGCAGCACAGTGCAGGGACTTGGTGGCTACACCTTC. Translating it yields CASSTVQGLGGYTF.

The chain links TRBV2 to TRBJ2-7; TRBD1 matches 9 bases. This CDR3 spans 13 amino acids. With V trimmed by 10 bases and J by 1 base, 5 bases remained unmatched. Germline V gene lookup returns CDR1 SNHLY and CDR2 FYNNEI. DNA of the CDR3: TGTGCCATCCCCGGGACAGGGTCCTACGAGCAGTACTTC. This sequence encodes CAIPGTGSYEQYF.

V and J are TRBV2 and TRBJ1-4; TRBD1 matches 7 bases. Germline loops: CDR1 SNHLY, CDR2 FYNNEI. J lost 4 bases, V lost 6 bases, and 5 bases had no gene match. This CDR3 spans 14 amino acids. CDR3 amino acids: CASRGTVSNEKLFF. The CDR3 DNA reads TGTGCCAGCAGGGGGACAGTGAGTAATGAAAAACTGTTTTTT.

The chain carries TRBV4-3 and TRBJ1-2, with a tentative D call TRBD1 (6 bases). The germline gives CDR1 LGHNA, CDR2 YSLEER. The CDR3 runs 16 residues. The V end lost 3 bases, the J end lost 0 bases, and 14 bases lay between the germline ends. The CDR3: CASSQDRDTANYGYTF. The DNA for the CDR3 is TGCGCCAGCAGCCAGGACCGGGACACCGCTAACTATGGCTACACCTTC.

The chain recombines TRBV9 with TRBJ2-3, with D unresolved. Trimming pared 4 bases from V and 2 bases from J, leaving 23 bases between. Per the germline V gene, CDR1 is SGDLS and CDR2 is YYNGEE. The CDR3 is 18 residues long. The CDR3: CASSSGWSPRSLTDTQYF. The CDR3 DNA sequence: TGTGCCAGCAGCTCCGGTTGGAGCCCCCGATCCCTCACAGATACGCAGTATTTT.

This chain uses TRBV4-1 with TRBJ2-7; 10 bases are shared with TRBD2. V shed 6 bases, J shed 2 bases, and the junction held 7 bases outside the gene matches. This CDR3 has 15 amino acids. The V gene's germline CDR1 is MGHRA and CDR2 YSYEKL. CDR3 nucleotide sequence: TGCGCCAGCAGTCCCAGGACTAGCGGCGCCTACGAGCAGTACTTC. Its protein is CASSPRTSGAYEQYF.